The 18 T cell receptor beta chains in this list originate from one sample, sequenced in a study of cytomegalovirus exposure and HLA in healthy donors. The PCR was carried out with 60 Vbeta primers and 13 Jbeta primers. Produced via immunoSEQ multiplex PCR; TCRdb's table is partial and in-frame only. This sample has about 88,000 clones, with 75% to 90% found just once. Specimen: PBMCs. These receptors originate from a man between 18 and 35 years old in good health and CMV-seronegative.

The chain recombines TRBV28 with TRBJ2-7; 11 bases are shared with TRBD2. Germline CDR1 reads MDHEN; CDR2 reads SYDVKM. The V and J ends lost 5 bases and 7 bases, in that order; junction bases with no gene match: 4. This CDR3 has 13 residues. CDR3 loop: CASSPSSGREQYF. The CDR3 coding sequence is TGTGCCAGCAGTCCGTCTAGCGGGAGGGAGCAGTACTTC.

The V call is TRBV7-2, the J call TRBJ1-2; 8 nucleotides align to TRBD1. Germline-derived CDR1 and CDR2 are SGHTA and FQGNSA. The CDR3 is 14 amino acids. Losses at the gene ends were 5 bases for V and 7 bases for J; bases not matched to a gene: 9. CDR3 region: CASSLIQGAPGYTF. CDR3 coding DNA: TGTGCCAGCAGCCTCATTCAGGGGGCGCCTGGCTACACCTTC.

This clone has a single count. The DNA for the CDR3 is TGTGCCAGCAGATCGCAGGGGGGAGTCTATGGCTACACCTTC. Translated: CASRSQGGVYGYTF. The chain carries TRBV6-5 and TRBJ1-2, with 7 nucleotides matching TRBD1. This CDR3 has 14 amino acids. Germline CDR1 MNHEY, CDR2 SVGAGI. The V and J ends lost 6 bases and 4 bases, in that order; junction bases with no gene match: 8.

V and J are TRBV5-5 and TRBJ1-2; 8 bases map to TRBD1. V lost 4 bases and J lost 2; bases outside the gene matches: 10. The CDR3 loop spans 16 amino acids. In germline, CDR1 is SGHKS, CDR2 YYEKEE (reference sequence). The CDR3 loop reads CASSPFFGQGNYGYTF. The CDR3 DNA follows: TGTGCCAGCAGCCCATTTTTCGGACAGGGAAACTATGGCTACACCTTC.

The V and J genes are TRBV7-6 and TRBJ1-4; D gene uncertain. This CDR3 comprises 16 residues. V lost 1 base to trimming and J lost 2 bases, with 11 bases between them. Germline V gene lookup returns CDR1 SGHVS and CDR2 FNYEAQ. The CDR3 protein is CASSLGLGPTNEKLFF. The CDR3 DNA follows: TGTGCCAGCAGCTTAGGCCTAGGCCCTACTAATGAAAAACTGTTTTTT.

The chain joins TRBV19 to TRBJ1-4, with a weak D call TRBD1 (6 bases). The V gene lost 4 bases and the J gene lost 4 bases, with 10 bases spanning the gap. Germline CDR1 and CDR2: LNHDA and SQIVND (reference sequence). This CDR3 has 14 amino acids. The CDR3 nucleotides read TGTGCCAGTAGTACGGGACAAAGTAATGAAAAACTGTTTTTT. Amino acid sequence: CASSTGQSNEKLFF.

This sequence joins TRBV4-1 and TRBJ2-1, with 13 bases aligning to TRBD2. Unmatched junction bases numbered 11, after V lost 0 bases and J lost 9 bases. From germline, CDR1 is MGHRA and CDR2 YSYEKL. The CDR3 consists of 18 residues. CDR3 DNA: TGCGCCAGCAGCCAAGATCGGTTGGGGACTAGCGGGATCACTGAGCAGTTCTTC. It translates to CASSQDRLGTSGITEQFF.

V gene TRBV28 combines with J gene TRBJ1-3; no reliable D call. With 3 bases removed from V and 2 bases from J, the gap between germline ends came to 8 bases. The CDR3 extends over 14 amino acids. The germline V gene encodes CDR1 MDHEN and CDR2 SYDVKM. This CDR3 is CASSLEVPGNTIYF. Written as DNA, the CDR3 is TGTGCCAGCAGTTTGGAGGTCCCTGGAAACACCATATATTTT.

The rearrangement uses TRBV5-1 and TRBJ2-7; 7 positions match TRBD1. CDR3 length: 15 amino acids. V trimming: 4 bases; J trimming: 3 bases; junction bases outside the gene matches: 10. CDR1 and CDR2 (germline): SGHRS, YFSETQ. The CDR3 sequence is CASSQRQGTGYEQYF. The CDR3 DNA follows: TGCGCCAGCAGCCAAAGACAGGGAACTGGCTACGAGCAGTACTTC.

A note on this clone: One junction end disagrees with the germline gene, perhaps due to a read error. The chain employs TRBV2 and TRBJ1-4; 9 positions match TRBD1. Germline values: CDR1 SNHLY, CDR2 FYNNEI. The CDR3 consists of 15 residues. For the CDR3, the DNA is TGTGCCAGCAGTCAAGCCGGGACAGGGAATGAAAAACTGTTTTTT. It translates to CASSQAGTGNEKLFF. Filled out from reference TRBV2 and TRBJ1-4, the complete variable domain reads EPEVTQTPSHQVTQMGQEVILRCVPISNHLYFYWYRQILGQKVEFLVSFYNNEISEKSEIFDDQFSVERPDGSNFTLKIRSTKLEDSAMYFCASSQAGTGNEKLFFGSGTQLSVL.

This clone was seen more than once but under ten times. The DNA of the CDR3 is TGCAGCGCGGTAGCGGGGGCAGGGGTCCACTACGAGCAGTACTTC. It specifies CSAVAGAGVHYEQYF. The genes are TRBV29-1 and TRBJ2-7, with 9 bases aligning to TRBD2. The CDR3 has 15 residues. The J segment lost 3 bases and the V segment lost 7 bases, leaving 13 bases of the junction unmatched. Germline CDR1 is SQVTM and CDR2 is ANQGSEA.

The gene calls are TRBV4-1 and TRBJ2-4; 7 nucleotides align to TRBD1. This CDR3 has 16 amino acids. Germline assignment: CDR1 MGHRA and CDR2 YSYEKL. J lost 3 bases, V lost 1 base, and 6 bases had no gene match. CDR3 nucleotide sequence: TGCGCCAGCAGCCAAGTTTTGGGGACAGTCAAAAACATTCAGTACTTC. Translation gives CASSQVLGTVKNIQYF.

V and J are TRBV19 and TRBJ2-7, with TRBD2 matching over 7 bases. V shed 2 bases, J shed 5 bases, and the junction held 3 bases outside the gene matches. The CDR3 covers 13 residues. Germline V gene data show CDR1 as LNHDA and CDR2 as SQIVND (reference sequence). CDR3 sequence: CASSIIRGDEQYF. As DNA, the CDR3 is TGTGCCAGTAGTATAATCCGGGGGGACGAGCAGTACTTC.

This chain connects TRBV7-9 to TRBJ1-3; 8 bases agree with TRBD1. Germline lookup yields CDR1 SEHNR and CDR2 FQNEAQ (reference sequence). CDR3 length: 16 residues. The V and J ends lost 8 bases and 0 bases, in that order; junction bases with no gene match: 9. The CDR3 reads CASLGTDRDSGNTIYF. CDR3 bases: TGTGCCAGCCTCGGGACGGACAGGGACTCTGGAAACACCATATATTTT.

The rearrangement links TRBV28 to TRBJ1-2, with 9 nucleotides matching TRBD1. Losses at the gene ends were 0 bases for V and 6 bases for J; bases not matched to a gene: 8. Germline CDR1 is MDHEN and CDR2 is SYDVKM. This CDR3 region has 16 residues. CDR3 sequence reads: CASSLWDLGQGNGYTF. The CDR3 DNA sequence: TGTGCCAGCAGTTTATGGGATCTCGGACAGGGGAATGGCTACACCTTC.

The gene calls are TRBV6-1 and TRBJ1-4; possible D gene TRBD1, 5 bases. V was shortened by 7 bases and J by 6 bases, with 15 bases between the two germline ends. There are 14 residues in the CDR3. Looked up from germline, CDR1 is MNHNS and CDR2 is SASEGT. The CDR3 DNA is TGTGCCAGCACACGGGGGGTCGGGGATGAAAAACTGTTTTTT. Amino acid sequence: CASTRGVGDEKLFF.

The gene calls are TRBV11-2 and TRBJ2-7, with 8 bases aligning to TRBD1. V lost 5 bases to trimming and J lost 5 bases; unmatched junction nucleotides: 8. The length of the CDR3 is 14 residues. Germline V gene data show CDR1 as SGHAT and CDR2 as FQNNGV. CDR3 residues: CASSGRTGRHEQYF. CDR3 DNA sequence: TGTGCCAGCAGCGGACGGACAGGGAGACACGAGCAGTACTTC.

The CDR3: CASSPPKNTEAFF. The CDR3 nucleotides are TGTGCCAGCAGCCCCCCCAAGAACACTGAAGCTTTCTTT. V usage is TRBV7-9 and J usage is TRBJ1-1; D call uncertain. Trimming removed 5 bases at V and 1 base at J, with 8 bases between. This CDR3 contains 13 residues. Germline V lookup: CDR1 SEHNR, CDR2 FQNEAQ (reference sequence).